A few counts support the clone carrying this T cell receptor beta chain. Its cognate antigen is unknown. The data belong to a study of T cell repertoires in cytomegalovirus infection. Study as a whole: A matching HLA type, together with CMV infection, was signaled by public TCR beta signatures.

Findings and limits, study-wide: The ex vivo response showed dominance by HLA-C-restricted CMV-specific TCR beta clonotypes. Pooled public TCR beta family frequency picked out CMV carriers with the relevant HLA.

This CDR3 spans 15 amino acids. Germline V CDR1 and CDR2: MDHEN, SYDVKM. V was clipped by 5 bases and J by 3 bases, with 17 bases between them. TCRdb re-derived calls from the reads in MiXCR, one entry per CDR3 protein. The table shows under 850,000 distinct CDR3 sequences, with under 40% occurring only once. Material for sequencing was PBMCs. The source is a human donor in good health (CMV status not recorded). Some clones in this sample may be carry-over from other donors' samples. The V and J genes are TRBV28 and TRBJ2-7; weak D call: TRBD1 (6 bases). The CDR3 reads CASSRPRTANYEQYF. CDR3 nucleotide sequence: TGTGCCAGCAGTAGACCTCGGACAGCTAACTACGAGCAGTACTTC. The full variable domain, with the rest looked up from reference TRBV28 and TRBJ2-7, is DVKVTQSSRYLVKRTGEKVFLECVQDMDHENMFWYRQDPGLGLRLIYFSYDVKMKEKGDIPEGYSVSREKKERFSLILESASTNQTSMYLCASSRPRTANYEQYFGPGTRLTVT.